This T cell receptor beta chain was recorded in a study of response to subunit inactivated influenza vaccine. Whole-study findings and limits: There was a suggestion from the authors that each seasonal influenza vaccination recruits few new T cells.

The junction had 6 bases not matched to a gene; V was cut back by 6 bases and J by 6 bases. The CDR3 extends over 14 amino acids. Germline-derived CDR1 and CDR2 are MNHNS and SASEGT. TCRdb reprocessed the RT-PCR reads via MiXCR and lists one record per CDR3 protein. The sample consists of a few hundred thousand distinct CDR3 sequences, 13% to 15% of them appearing once. On this clonotype itself: Its cognate antigen is unknown.

The V gene is TRBV6-1, the J gene TRBJ2-7, with 12 bases aligning to TRBD1. The source is a man in his forties or fifties who received an inactivated influenza vaccine. Specimen: PBMCs from blood, collected about 12 days after vaccination. In nucleotides, the CDR3 is TGTGCCAGCAGACCGGGACAGGGGGCTTCCGAGCAGTACTTC. This encodes CASRPGQGASEQYF.